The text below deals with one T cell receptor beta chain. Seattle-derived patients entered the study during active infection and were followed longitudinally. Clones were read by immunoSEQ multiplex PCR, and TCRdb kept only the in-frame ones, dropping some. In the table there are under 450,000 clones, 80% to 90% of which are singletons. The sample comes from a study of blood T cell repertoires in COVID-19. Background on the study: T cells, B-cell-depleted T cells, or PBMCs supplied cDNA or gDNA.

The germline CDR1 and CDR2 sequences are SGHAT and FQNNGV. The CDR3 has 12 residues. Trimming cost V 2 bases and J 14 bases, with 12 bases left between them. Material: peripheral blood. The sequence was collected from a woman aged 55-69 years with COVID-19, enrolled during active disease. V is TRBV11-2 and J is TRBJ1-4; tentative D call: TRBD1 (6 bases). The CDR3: CASSLNGDKLFF. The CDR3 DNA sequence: TGTGCCAGCAGCTTAAACGGGGACAAGCTGTTTTTT.